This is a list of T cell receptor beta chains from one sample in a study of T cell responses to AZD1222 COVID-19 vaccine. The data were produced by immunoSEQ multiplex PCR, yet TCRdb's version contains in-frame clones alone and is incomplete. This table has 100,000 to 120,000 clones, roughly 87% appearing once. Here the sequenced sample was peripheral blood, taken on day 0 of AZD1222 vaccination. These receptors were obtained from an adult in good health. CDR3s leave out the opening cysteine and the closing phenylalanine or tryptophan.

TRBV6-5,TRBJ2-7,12,ASIRDSVLYEQY
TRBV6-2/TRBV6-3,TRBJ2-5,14,ASSYSIEEIQETQY
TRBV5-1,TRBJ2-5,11,ASSFGYQETQY
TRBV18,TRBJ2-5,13,ASSPGISRQETQY
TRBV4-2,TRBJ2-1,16,ASSQVGLAGSTYNEQF
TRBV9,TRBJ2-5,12,ASTGRGQGETQY
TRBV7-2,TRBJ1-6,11,ASSLVQNSPLH
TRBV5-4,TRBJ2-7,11,ASSVRQNYEQY
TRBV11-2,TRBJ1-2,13,ASSPTQGKGYGYT
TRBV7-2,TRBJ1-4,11,ASSLSVNEKLF
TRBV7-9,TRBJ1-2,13,ASSSSGRGLFGYT
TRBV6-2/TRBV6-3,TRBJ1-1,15,ASSYSPIGQGSTEAF
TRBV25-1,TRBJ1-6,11,ASRGFGDSPLH
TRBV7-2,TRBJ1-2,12,ASSPASRDYGYT
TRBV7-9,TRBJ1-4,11,ASSSPGEKKLF
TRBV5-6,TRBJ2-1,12,ASSGTSGHNEQF
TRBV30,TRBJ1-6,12,AWSSTGYGSPLH
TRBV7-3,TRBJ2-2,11,ASSSEPGGELF
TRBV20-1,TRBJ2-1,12,SASRFVQSNEQF
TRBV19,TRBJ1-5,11,ASSPRGVQPQH
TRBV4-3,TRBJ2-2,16,ASSQVLQRGAYTGELF
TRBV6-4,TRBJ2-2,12,ANSQRRNTGELF
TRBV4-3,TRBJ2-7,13,ASSKTGGGSYEQY
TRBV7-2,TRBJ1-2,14,ASSLALINRQYGYT
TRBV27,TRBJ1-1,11,ASSWGSGTEAF
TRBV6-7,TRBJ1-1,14,ASSSPYGAKTTEAF
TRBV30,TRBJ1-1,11,AWSDSVHTEAF
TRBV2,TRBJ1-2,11,ASSELRGPGYT
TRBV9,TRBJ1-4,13,ASSVESVGPHKLF
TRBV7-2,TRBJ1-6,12,ASSLETLNSPLH
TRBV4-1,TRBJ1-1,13,ASSQGGGLNTEAF
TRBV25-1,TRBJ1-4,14,ASSESSGRFVEKLF
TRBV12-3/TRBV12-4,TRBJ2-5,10,ASRFDRETQY
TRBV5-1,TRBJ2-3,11,ASSVQGTDTQY
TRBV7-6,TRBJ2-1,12,ASAGGGSYNEQF
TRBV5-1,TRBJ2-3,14,ASSPRSGEVTDTQY
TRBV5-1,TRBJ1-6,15,ASSLGPPEAGSSPLH
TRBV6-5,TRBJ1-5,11,ASSMDRVQPQH
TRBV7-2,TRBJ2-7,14,ASSLARSLVGVEQY
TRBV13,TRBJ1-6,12,ASSLGTGGSPLH